This TCR beta chain was sequenced during a study of control samples from healthy donors and cancer patients. This CDR3 contains 15 residues. Germline CDR1 MNHEY, CDR2 SVGEGT. With 5 bases clipped from V and 9 bases from J, the junction kept 12 bases outside the gene matches. Clones were sequenced by immunoSEQ multiplex PCR, and TCRdb holds only the in-frame ones, with some missing. The data show 50,000 or so clones, 90% to 95% seen once. Sequences were obtained from blood. This clonotype was sampled from a man aged 25 to 40 in good health. This sequence joins TRBV6-2 or TRBV6-3 and TRBJ1-5; 8 bases map to TRBD1. CDR3 residues: CASSGTGFQNWPQHF. The CDR3 DNA follows: TGTGCCAGCAGTGGGACAGGTTTCCAGAATTGGCCCCAGCATTTT.